This record covers a single T cell receptor (beta chain). What it binds is unknown. The data derive from a study of cytomegalovirus exposure and HLA in healthy donors. Whole-study results and caveats: Roughly uniform sequencing depth across donors was assumed, possibly incorrectly.

J was trimmed by 5 bases and V by 4 bases; bases with no gene match: 4. The CDR3 length is 14 residues. Germline CDR1 reads SGHRS; CDR2 reads YFSETQ. Both 60 Vbeta primers and 13 Jbeta primers went into the PCR. Assay used: immunoSEQ multiplex PCR; TCRdb lists only in-frame clones, some missing. The repertoire holds roughly 150,000 clones, 83% seen once, with about 4% in the top ten. The source of this sequence is a man in his forties or fifties in good health and CMV-seropositive. The sample was PBMCs. The chain joins TRBV5-1 to TRBJ2-1; TRBD2 agrees at 9 bases. The CDR3 spells CASSPGLAHNEQFF. In DNA form, the CDR3 reads TGCGCCAGCAGCCCGGGACTAGCCCACAATGAGCAGTTCTTC.